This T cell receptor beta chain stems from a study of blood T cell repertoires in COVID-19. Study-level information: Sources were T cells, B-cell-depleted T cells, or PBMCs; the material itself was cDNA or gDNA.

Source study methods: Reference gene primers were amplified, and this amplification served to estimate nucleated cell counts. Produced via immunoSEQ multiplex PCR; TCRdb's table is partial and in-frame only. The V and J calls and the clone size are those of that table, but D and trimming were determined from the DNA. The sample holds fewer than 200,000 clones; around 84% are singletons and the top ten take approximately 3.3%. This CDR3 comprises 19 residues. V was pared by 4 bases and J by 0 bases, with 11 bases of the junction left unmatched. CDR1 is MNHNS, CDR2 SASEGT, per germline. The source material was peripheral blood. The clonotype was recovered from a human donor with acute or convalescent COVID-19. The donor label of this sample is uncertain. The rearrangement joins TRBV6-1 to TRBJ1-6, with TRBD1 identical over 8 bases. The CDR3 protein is CASSVGDRLSSSYNSPLHF. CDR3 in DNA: TGTGCCAGCAGTGTTGGGGACAGGTTATCCAGCTCCTATAATTCACCCCTCCACTTT.